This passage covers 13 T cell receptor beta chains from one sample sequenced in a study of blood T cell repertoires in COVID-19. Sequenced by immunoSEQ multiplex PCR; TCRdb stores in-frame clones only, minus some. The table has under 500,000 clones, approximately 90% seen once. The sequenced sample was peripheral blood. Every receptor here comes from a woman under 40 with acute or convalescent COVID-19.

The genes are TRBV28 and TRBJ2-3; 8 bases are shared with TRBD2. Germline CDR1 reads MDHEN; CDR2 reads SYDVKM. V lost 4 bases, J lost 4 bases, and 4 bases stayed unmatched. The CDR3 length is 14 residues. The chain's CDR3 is CASSYGGAADTQYF. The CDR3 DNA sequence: TGTGCCAGCAGTTACGGGGGGGCCGCAGATACGCAGTATTTT.

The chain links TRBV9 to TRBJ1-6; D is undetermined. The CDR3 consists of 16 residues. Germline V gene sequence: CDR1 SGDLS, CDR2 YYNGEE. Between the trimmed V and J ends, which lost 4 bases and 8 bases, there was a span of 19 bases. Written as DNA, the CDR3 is TGTGCCAGCAGCCCCAGACGGTCCCCGAGCGATTCACCCCTCCACTTT. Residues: CASSPRRSPSDSPLHF.

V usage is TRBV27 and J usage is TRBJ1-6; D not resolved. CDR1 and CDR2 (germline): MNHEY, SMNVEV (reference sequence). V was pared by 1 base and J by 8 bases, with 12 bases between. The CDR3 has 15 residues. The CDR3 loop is CASSLYSPPDSPLHF. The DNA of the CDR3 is TGTGCCAGCAGTTTATACAGCCCGCCAGATTCACCCCTCCACTTT.

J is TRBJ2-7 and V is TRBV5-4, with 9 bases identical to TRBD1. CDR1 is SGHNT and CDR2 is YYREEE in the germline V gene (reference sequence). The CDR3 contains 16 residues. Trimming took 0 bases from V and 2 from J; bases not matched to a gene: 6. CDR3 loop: CASSLGQGGSPYEQYF. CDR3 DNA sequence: TGTGCCAGCAGCTTGGGACAGGGGGGATCTCCCTACGAGCAGTACTTC.

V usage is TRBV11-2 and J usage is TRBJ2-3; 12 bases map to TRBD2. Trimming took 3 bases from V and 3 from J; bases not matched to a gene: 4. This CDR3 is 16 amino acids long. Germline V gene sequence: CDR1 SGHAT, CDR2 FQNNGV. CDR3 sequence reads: CASSFLAGGQTDTQYF. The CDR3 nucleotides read TGTGCCAGCAGCTTTCTAGCGGGGGGGCAAACAGATACGCAGTATTTT.

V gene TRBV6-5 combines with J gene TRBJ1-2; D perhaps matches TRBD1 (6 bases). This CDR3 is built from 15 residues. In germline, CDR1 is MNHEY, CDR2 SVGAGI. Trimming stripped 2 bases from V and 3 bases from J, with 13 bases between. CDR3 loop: CASSYGGGGYYGYTF. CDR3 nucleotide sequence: TGTGCCAGCAGTTACGGGGGCGGGGGCTACTATGGCTACACCTTC.

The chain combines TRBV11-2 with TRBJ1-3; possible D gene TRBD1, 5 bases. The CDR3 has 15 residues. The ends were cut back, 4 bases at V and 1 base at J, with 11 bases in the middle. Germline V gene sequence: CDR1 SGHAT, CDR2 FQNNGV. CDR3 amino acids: CASSSQGSSGNTIYF. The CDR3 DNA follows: TGTGCCAGCAGCTCGCAGGGTTCTTCTGGAAACACCATATATTTT.

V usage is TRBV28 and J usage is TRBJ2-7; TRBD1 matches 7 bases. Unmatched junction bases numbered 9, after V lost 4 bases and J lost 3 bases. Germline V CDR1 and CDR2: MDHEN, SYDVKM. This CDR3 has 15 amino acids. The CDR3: CASSSPGQRYYEQYF. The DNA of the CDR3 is TGTGCCAGCAGTTCTCCGGGACAGAGATACTACGAGCAGTACTTC.

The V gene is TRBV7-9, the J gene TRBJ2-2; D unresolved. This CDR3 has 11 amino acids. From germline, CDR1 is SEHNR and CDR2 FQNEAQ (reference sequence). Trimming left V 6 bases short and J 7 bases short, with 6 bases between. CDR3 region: CASSELGELFF. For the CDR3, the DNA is TGTGCCAGCAGTGAACTCGGGGAGCTGTTTTTT.

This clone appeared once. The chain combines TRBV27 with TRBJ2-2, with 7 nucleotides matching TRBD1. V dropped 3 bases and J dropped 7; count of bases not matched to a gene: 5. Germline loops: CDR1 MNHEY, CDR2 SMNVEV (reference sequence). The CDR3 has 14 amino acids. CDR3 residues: CASSFDRVDGELFF. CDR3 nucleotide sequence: TGTGCCAGCAGTTTCGACAGGGTGGACGGGGAGCTGTTTTTT.

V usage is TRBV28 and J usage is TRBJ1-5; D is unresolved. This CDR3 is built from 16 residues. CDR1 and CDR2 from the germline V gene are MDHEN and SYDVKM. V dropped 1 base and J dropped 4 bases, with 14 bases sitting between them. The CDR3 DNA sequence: TGTGCCAGCAGTTTATTTTCAGGCGCCGTTAATCAGCCCCAGCATTTT. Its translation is CASSLFSGAVNQPQHF. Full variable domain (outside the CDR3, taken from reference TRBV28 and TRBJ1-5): DVKVTQSSRYLVKRTGEKVFLECVQDMDHENMFWYRQDPGLGLRLIYFSYDVKMKEKGDIPEGYSVSREKKERFSLILESASTNQTSMYLCASSLFSGAVNQPQHFGDGTRLSIL.

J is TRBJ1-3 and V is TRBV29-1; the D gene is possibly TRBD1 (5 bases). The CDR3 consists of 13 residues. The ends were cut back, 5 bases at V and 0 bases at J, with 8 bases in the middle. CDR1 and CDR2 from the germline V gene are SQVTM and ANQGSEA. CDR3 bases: TGCAGCGTTCATCAGGGCTCTGGAAACACCATATATTTT. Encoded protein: CSVHQGSGNTIYF.

CDR3: CASSLGETEAFF. DNA of the CDR3: TGTGCCAGCAGCTTAGGGGAGACTGAAGCTTTCTTT. The chain carries TRBV7-9 and TRBJ1-1, with D unclear. CDR1 and CDR2 from the germline V gene are SEHNR and FQNEAQ (reference sequence). There are 12 residues in the CDR3. The V end lost 1 base, the J end lost 5 bases, and 5 bases lay between the germline ends.